Listed below are T cell receptor beta chains from one sample, sequenced in a study of T cell responses to AZD1222 COVID-19 vaccine. Sequencing was performed with immunoSEQ multiplex PCR; in TCRdb, only in-frame clones are kept and a portion is missing. The sample includes under 100,000 clones, approximately 89% of them seen just once. Specimen: peripheral blood, collected 28 days after the second AZD1222 dose. The origin of the receptors is an adult who received the AZD1222 COVID-19 vaccine. Each CDR3 is given with its conserved first and last residue. D genes are given only for firm matches. A row's size may be missing; if present it is once, few, many or a size class.

cdr3_length,v_call,d_call,clone_size,j_call,cdr3_nt,cdr3_aa
17,TRBV9,TRBD1,.,TRBJ2-2,TGTGCCAGCAGCCCCCCTCTCGGGACAGGGGGCACCGGGGAGCTGTTTTTT,CASSPPLGTGGTGELFF
14,TRBV5-1,.,once,TRBJ2-2,TGCGCCAGCAGCTTCGAAGGGAACACCGGGGAGCTGTTTTTT,CASSFEGNTGELFF
18,TRBV4-1,.,.,TRBJ1-1,TGCGCCAGCAGCCAAGAAGGGGCAGGGTATAGGGGTTTTCAAGAAGCTTTCTTT,CASSQEGAGYRGFQEAFF
17,TRBV6-1,.,.,TRBJ2-5,TGTGCCAGCAGTGAAACGGATGATGGGAGGTTTTTAGAGACCCAGTACTTC,CASSETDDGRFLETQYF
13,TRBV19,.,few,TRBJ1-4,TGTGCCAGTAGTATTGTAGGAGAAGAAAAACTGTTTTTT,CASSIVGEEKLFF
15,TRBV4-2,.,.,TRBJ2-1,TGTGCCAGCAGCCAAGAGCGACTAGGTCCCAATGAGCAGTTCTTC,CASSQERLGPNEQFF
13,TRBV7-9,.,few,TRBJ1-1,TGTGCCAGCAGCTCACAGAGAAACACTGAAGCTTTCTTT,CASSSQRNTEAFF
12,TRBV6-2/TRBV6-3,TRBD1,.,TRBJ2-7,TGTGCCAGCAGCGACAGGGTCTACGAGCAGTACTTC,CASSDRVYEQYF
13,TRBV6-5,.,.,TRBJ1-2,TGTGCCAGCAGTTACCGGAACGACGATGGCTACACCTTC,CASSYRNDDGYTF
14,TRBV5-1,.,.,TRBJ2-7,TGCGCCAGCAGCCCGGACGCCCCCCCCTACGAGCAGTACTTC,CASSPDAPPYEQYF
16,TRBV3-1/TRBV3-2,TRBD1,.,TRBJ2-1,TGTGCCAGCAGCCAAGCCCCCGGGACAGGCTACAATGAGCAGTTCTTC,CASSQAPGTGYNEQFF
15,TRBV5-6,TRBD1,once,TRBJ2-5,TGTGCCAGCAGCCCTGGACAGGGTTACGCAGAGACCCAGTACTTC,CASSPGQGYAETQYF
12,TRBV30,.,.,TRBJ2-5,TGTGCCTGGAGTAGCCAGCAAGAGACCCAGTACTTC,CAWSSQQETQYF
14,TRBV7-3,.,few,TRBJ2-5,TGTGCCAGCAGCCCAAATGGCGGCCCGGAGACCCAGTACTTC,CASSPNGGPETQYF
15,TRBV4-1,TRBD1,.,TRBJ2-7,TGCGCCAGCAGCCAAGAGTGGGCAGGGGGCTACGAGCAGTACTTC,CASSQEWAGGYEQYF
14,TRBV5-1,.,.,TRBJ1-6,TGCGCCAGCAGCTTGCGCTCCTATAATTCACCCCTCCACTTT,CASSLRSYNSPLHF
13,TRBV28,.,.,TRBJ1-2,TGTGCCAGCGGACTGACAGGTTACTATGGCTACACCTTC,CASGLTGYYGYTF
16,TRBV24-1,TRBD2,few,TRBJ2-3,TGTGCCACCAGTGATTGGACTAGCGGGGTTACAGATACGCAGTATTTT,CATSDWTSGVTDTQYF
14,TRBV27,.,.,TRBJ2-1,TGTGCCAGCAGTTTAACAGGTCGCGGGAATGAGCAGTTCTTC,CASSLTGRGNEQFF
15,TRBV10-3,.,.,TRBJ2-7,TGTGCCATCAGTGAGCCGAACAGGGAATCCTACGAGCAGTACTTC,CAISEPNRESYEQYF
16,TRBV19,TRBD2,.,TRBJ2-3,TGTGCCAGTAGTACCCGGACTAGCGGGTCCACAGATACGCAGTATTTT,CASSTRTSGSTDTQYF
14,TRBV9,TRBD1,.,TRBJ2-7,TGTGCCAGCAGCGTCGGGGACAGAGAGTACGAGCAGTACTTC,CASSVGDREYEQYF
13,TRBV19,.,.,TRBJ2-7,TGTGCCAGTAGCTATGGGGTATCCTACGAGCAGTACTTC,CASSYGVSYEQYF
14,TRBV7-2,.,.,TRBJ2-7,TGTGCCAGCAGCTTAGGGGGACAAGACTACGAGCAGTACTTC,CASSLGGQDYEQYF
14,TRBV4-3,TRBD1,.,TRBJ1-1,TGCGCCAGCAGCCAAGTGCAGGGGGAGACTGAAGCTTTCTTT,CASSQVQGETEAFF
16,TRBV27,TRBD2,.,TRBJ2-7,TGTGCCAGCAGTTTATCGGGCCGGGGGGGCACCTACGAGCAGTACTTC,CASSLSGRGGTYEQYF
16,TRBV3-1/TRBV3-2,TRBD2,once,TRBJ2-5,TGTGCCAGCAGCCTAGGACTCCTAGCGGGGGCAGAGACCCAGTACTTC,CASSLGLLAGAETQYF
12,TRBV9,.,.,TRBJ1-1,TGTGCCAGCAGCCCAGGCGACACTGAAGCTTTCTTT,CASSPGDTEAFF
15,TRBV23-1,.,.,TRBJ1-5,TGCGCCAGCAGTCAATCGTGCTATAGCAATCAGCCCCAGCATTTT,CASSQSCYSNQPQHF
14,TRBV29-1,.,.,TRBJ2-7,TGCAGCGTGGGCCCCCGGGGTAAGTCCTACGAGCAGTACTTC,CSVGPRGKSYEQYF